This T cell receptor beta chain was profiled in a study of blood T cell repertoires in COVID-19. Study-wide background: Donors in the United States, Italy and Spain gave samples during acute or convalescent COVID-19.

During active infection, Seattle patients enrolled and were then monitored through disease. This table comes from immunoSEQ multiplex PCR, and its TCRdb copy is limited to in-frame clones, with some not included. Among 200,000 to 250,000 clones listed, about four fifths were seen once. The CDR3 has 14 residues. Trimming shortened V by 0 bases and J by 6 bases, and 10 bases separated the two germline ends. CDR1 and CDR2 from the germline V gene are SGDLS and YYNGEE. Sequenced input: peripheral blood. The rearrangement links TRBV9 to TRBJ2-4; TRBD1 is a possible D gene (5 bases). The TCR was taken from a woman over 75 with COVID-19, enrolled during active disease. In nucleotides, the CDR3 is TGTGCCAGCAGCGTAGACAGGCAGGGAAACATTCAGTACTTC. Translation: CASSVDRQGNIQYF. Full variable domain (rest looked up from reference TRBV9 and TRBJ2-4): DSGVTQTPKHLITATGQRVTLRCSPRSGDLSVYWYQQSLDQGLQFLIQYYNGEERAKGNILERFSAQQFPDLHSELNLSSLELGDSALYFCASSVDRQGNIQYFGAGTRLSVL.